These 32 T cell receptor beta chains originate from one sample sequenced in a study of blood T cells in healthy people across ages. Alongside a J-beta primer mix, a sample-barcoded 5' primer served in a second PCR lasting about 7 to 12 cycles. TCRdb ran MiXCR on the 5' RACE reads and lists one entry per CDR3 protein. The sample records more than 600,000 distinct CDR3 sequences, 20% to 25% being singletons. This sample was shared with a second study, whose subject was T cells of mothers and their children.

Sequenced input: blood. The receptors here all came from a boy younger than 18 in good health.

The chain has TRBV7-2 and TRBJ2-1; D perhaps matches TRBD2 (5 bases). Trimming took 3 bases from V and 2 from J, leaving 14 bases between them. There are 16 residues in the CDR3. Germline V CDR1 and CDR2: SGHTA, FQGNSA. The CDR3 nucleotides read TGTGCCAGCAGCTTGAGGGCCAGCACCACCTACAATGAGCAGTTCTTC. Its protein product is CASSLRASTTYNEQFF. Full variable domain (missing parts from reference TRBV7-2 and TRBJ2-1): GAGVSQSPSNKVTEKGKDVELRCDPISGHTALYWYRQSLGQGLEFLIYFQGNSAPDKSGLPSDRFSAERTGGSVSTLTIQRTQQEDSAVYLCASSLRASTTYNEQFFGPGTRLTVL.

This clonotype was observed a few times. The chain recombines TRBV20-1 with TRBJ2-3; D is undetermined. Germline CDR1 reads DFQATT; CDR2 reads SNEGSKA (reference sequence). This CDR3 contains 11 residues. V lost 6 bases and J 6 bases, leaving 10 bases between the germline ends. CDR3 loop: CSASDPDTQYF. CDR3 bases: TGCAGTGCCTCGGACCCGGATACGCAGTATTTT.

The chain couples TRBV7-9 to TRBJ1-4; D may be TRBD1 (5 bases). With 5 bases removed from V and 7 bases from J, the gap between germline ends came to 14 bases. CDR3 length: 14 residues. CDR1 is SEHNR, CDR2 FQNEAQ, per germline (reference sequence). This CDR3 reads CASSRDGGFEKLFF. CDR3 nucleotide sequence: TGTGCCAGCAGCCGGGACGGGGGGTTTGAAAAACTGTTTTTT.

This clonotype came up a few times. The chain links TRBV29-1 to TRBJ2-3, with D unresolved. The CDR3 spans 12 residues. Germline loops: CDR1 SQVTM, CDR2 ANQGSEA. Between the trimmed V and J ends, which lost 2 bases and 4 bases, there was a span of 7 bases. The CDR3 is CSVEKGPDTQYF. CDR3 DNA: TGCAGCGTTGAAAAGGGTCCAGATACGCAGTATTTT.

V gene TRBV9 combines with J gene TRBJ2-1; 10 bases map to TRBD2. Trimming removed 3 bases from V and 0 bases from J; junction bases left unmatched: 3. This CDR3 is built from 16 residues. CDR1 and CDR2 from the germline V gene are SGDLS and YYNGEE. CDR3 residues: CASSDSSGSSYNEQFF. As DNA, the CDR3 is TGTGCCAGCAGCGACTCTAGCGGGAGCTCCTACAATGAGCAGTTCTTC.

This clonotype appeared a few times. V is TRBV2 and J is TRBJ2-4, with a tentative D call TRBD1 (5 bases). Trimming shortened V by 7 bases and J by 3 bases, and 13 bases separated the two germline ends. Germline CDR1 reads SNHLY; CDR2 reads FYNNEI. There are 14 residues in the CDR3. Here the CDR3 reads CASIGVQGKNIQYF. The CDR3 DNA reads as TGTGCCAGCATAGGGGTCCAGGGCAAAAACATTCAGTACTTC.

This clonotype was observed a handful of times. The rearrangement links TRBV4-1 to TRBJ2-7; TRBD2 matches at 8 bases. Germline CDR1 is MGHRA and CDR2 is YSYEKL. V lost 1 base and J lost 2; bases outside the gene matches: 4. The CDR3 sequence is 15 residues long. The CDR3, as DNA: TGCGCCAGCAGCCAAGGCCGGGGGGGAACCTACGAGCAGTACTTC. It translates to CASSQGRGGTYEQYF.

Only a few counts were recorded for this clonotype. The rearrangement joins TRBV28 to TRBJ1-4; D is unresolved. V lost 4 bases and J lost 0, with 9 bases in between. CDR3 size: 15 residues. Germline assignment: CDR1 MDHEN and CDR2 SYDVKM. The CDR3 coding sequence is TGTGCCAGCAGTTCCGTACTAGCAACTAATGAAAAACTGTTTTTT. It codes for CASSSVLATNEKLFF.

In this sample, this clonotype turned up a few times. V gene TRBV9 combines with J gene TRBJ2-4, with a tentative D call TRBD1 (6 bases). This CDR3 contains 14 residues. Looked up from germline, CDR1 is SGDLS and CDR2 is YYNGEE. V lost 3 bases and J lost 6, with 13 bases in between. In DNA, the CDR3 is TGTGCCAGCAGCGGAACAGGGTCCAGAAACATTCAGTACTTC. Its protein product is CASSGTGSRNIQYF.

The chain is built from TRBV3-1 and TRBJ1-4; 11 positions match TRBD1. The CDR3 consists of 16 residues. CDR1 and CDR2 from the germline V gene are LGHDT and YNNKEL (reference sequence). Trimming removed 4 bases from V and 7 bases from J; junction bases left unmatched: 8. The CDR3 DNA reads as TGTGCCAGCAGCCCCGGGACAGGGGGATGGAGTGAAAAACTGTTTTTT. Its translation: CASSPGTGGWSEKLFF.

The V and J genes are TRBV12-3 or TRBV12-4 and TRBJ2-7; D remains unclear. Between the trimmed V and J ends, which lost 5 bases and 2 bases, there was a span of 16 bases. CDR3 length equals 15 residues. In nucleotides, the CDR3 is TGTGCCAGCAGTCAGAACAGCGCAATCGCCTACGAGCAGTACTTC. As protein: CASSQNSAIAYEQYF.

The CDR3 is CASSLVVGRVAGDTDTQYF. In nucleotides, the CDR3 is TGTGCCAGCAGCTTAGTAGTCGGGAGGGTAGCGGGGGACACAGATACGCAGTATTTT. The chain uses TRBV7-8 and TRBJ2-3; 9 bases fit TRBD2. The CDR3 totals 19 residues. V dropped 1 base and J dropped 2; count of bases not matched to a gene: 13. Germline loops: CDR1 SGHVS, CDR2 FQNEAQ.

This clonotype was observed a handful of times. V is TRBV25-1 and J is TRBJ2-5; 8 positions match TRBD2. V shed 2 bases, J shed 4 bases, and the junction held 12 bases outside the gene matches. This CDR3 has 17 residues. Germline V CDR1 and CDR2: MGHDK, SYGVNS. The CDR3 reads CASSEGRLALIGETQYF. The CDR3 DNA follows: TGTGCCAGCAGTGAAGGGCGACTAGCGTTGATTGGAGAGACCCAGTACTTC.

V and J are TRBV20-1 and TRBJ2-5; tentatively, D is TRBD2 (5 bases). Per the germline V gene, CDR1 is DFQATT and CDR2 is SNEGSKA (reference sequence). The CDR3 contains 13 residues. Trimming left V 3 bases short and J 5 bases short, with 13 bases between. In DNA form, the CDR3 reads TGCAGTGCTAGGATGGTTAGCGTCGAGACCCAGTACTTC. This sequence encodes CSARMVSVETQYF.

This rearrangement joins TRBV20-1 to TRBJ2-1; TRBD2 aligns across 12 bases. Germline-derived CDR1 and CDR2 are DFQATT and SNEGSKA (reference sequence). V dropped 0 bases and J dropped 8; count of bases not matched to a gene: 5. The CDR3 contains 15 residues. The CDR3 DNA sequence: TGCAGTGCTAGAGAGCTAGCGGGAGGGCTGGATGAGCAGTTCTTC. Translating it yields CSARELAGGLDEQFF.

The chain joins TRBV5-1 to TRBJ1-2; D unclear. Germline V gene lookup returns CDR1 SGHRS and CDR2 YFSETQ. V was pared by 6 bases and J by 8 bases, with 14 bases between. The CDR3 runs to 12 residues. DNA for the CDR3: TGCGCCAGCACCTACGATGAAGGAGGCTACACCTTC. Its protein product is CASTYDEGGYTF.

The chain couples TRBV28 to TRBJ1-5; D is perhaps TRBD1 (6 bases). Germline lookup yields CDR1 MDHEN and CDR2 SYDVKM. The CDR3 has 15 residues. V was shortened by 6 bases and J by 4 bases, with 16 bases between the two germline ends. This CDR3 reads CASSSAGDGNQPQHF. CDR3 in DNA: TGTGCCAGCAGCTCCGCAGGGGACGGGAATCAGCCCCAGCATTTT.

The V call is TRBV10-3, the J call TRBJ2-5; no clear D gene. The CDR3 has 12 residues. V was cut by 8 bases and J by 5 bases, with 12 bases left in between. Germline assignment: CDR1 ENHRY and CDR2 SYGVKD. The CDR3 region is CAIGINMETQYF. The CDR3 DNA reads TGTGCCATCGGGATAAACATGGAGACCCAGTACTTC.

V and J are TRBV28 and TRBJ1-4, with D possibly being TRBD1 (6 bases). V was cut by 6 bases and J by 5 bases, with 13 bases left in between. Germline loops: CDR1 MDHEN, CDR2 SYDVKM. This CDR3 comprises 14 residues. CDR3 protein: CASSQYGTNEKLFF. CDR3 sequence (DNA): TGTGCCAGCAGCCAGTATGGGACAAATGAAAAACTGTTTTTT.

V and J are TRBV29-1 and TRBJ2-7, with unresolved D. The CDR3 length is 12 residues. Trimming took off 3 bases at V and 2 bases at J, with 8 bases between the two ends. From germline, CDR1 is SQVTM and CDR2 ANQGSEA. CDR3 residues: CSVEKGPYEQYF. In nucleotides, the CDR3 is TGCAGCGTTGAGAAGGGTCCCTACGAGCAGTACTTC.

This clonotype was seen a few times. The CDR3 DNA reads as TGTGCCACCAAACCCTCGGGACTAGCGATAGATACGCAGTATTTT. Translation: CATKPSGLAIDTQYF. This chain joins TRBV6-1 and TRBJ2-3; 10 nucleotides align to TRBD2. CDR1 is MNHNS and CDR2 is SASEGT in the germline V gene. The CDR3 runs 15 residues. V lost 10 bases and J lost 5; bases outside the gene matches: 12.

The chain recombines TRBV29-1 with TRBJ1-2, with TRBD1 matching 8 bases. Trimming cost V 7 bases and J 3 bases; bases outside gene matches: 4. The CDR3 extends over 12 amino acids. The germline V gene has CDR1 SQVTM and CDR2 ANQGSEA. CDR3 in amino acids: CSGNRGDYGYTF. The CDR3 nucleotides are TGCAGCGGCAACAGGGGGGACTATGGCTACACCTTC.

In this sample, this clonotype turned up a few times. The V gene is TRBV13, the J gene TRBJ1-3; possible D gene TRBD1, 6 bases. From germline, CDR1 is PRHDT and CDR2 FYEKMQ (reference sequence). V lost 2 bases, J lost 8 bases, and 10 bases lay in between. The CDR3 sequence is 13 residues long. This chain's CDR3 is CASSLQGSHTIYF. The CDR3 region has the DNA TGTGCCAGCAGCTTACAGGGGAGCCACACCATATATTTT.

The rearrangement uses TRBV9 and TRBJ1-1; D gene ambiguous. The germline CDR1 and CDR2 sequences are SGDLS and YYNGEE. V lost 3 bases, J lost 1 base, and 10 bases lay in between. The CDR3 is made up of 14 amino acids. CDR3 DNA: TGTGCCAGCAGCGCTCCCATCGGGAACACTGAAGCTTTCTTT. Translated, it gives CASSAPIGNTEAFF. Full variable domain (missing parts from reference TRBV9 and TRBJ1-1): DSGVTQTPKHLITATGQRVTLRCSPRSGDLSVYWYQQSLDQGLQFLIQYYNGEERAKGNILERFSAQQFPDLHSELNLSSLELGDSALYFCASSAPIGNTEAFFGQGTRLTVV.

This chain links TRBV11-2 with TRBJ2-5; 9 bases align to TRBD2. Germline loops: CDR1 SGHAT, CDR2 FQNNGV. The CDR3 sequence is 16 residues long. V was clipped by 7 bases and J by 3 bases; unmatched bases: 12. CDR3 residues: CASTRTSDYMEETQYF. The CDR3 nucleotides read TGTGCCAGCACGCGGACTAGCGATTACATGGAAGAGACCCAGTACTTC.

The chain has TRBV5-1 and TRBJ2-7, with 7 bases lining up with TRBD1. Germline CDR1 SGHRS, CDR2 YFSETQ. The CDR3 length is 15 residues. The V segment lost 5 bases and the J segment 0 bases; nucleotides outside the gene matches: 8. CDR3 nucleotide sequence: TGCGCCAGCAGATTCGACAGGGACCCCTCCTACGAGCAGTACTTC. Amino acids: CASRFDRDPSYEQYF.

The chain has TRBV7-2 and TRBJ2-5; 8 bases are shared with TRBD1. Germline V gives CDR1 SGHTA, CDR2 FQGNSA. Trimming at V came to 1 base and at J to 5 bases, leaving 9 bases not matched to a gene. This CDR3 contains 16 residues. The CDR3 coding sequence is TGTGCCAGCAGCTTAGTGGTGACAGGGGACTTGGAGACCCAGTACTTC. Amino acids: CASSLVVTGDLETQYF.

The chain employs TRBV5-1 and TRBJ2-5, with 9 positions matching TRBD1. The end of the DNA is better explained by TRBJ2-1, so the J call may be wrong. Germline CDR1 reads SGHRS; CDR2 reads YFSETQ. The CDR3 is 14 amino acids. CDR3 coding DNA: TGCGCCAGCAGCTACGGGACAGGGTACGATGAGCAGTTCTTC. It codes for CASSYGTGYDEQFF.

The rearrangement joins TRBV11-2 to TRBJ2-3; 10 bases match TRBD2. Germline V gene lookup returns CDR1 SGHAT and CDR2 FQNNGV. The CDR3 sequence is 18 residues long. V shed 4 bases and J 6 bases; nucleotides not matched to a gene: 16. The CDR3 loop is CASSSVLQTSGKTDTQYF. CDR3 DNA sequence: TGTGCCAGCAGCTCAGTTCTTCAAACTAGCGGGAAAACGGATACGCAGTATTTT.

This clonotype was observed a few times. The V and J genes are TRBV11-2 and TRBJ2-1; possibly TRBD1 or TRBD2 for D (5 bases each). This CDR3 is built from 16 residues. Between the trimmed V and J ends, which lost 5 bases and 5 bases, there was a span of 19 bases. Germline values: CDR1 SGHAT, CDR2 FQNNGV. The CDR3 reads CASSTLPGRDDNEQFF. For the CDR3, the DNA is TGTGCCAGCAGCACCCTTCCGGGACGGGACGACAATGAGCAGTTCTTC.

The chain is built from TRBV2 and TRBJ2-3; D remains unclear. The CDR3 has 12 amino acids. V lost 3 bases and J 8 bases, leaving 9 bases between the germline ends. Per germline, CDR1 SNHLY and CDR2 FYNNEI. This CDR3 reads CASSDYVATQYF. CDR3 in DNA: TGTGCCAGCAGTGATTACGTGGCTACGCAGTATTTT. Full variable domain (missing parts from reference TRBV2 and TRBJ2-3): EPEVTQTPSHQVTQMGQEVILRCVPISNHLYFYWYRQILGQKVEFLVSFYNNEISEKSEIFDDQFSVERPDGSNFTLKIRSTKLEDSAMYFCASSDYVATQYFGPGTRLTVL.

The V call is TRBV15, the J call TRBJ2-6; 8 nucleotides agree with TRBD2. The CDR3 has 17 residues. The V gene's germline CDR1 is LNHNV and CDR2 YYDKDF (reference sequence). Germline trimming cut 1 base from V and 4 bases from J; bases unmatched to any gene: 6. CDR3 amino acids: CATSRVKSGSGANVLTF. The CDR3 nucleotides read TGTGCCACCAGCAGAGTCAAGAGCGGGAGCGGGGCCAACGTCCTGACTTTC.